This T cell receptor (beta chain) was retrieved from a study of CD8 T cells in Susac syndrome. The V and J ends lost 3 bases and 2 bases respectively, with 7 bases between them. The CDR3 has 13 residues. Patients with Susac syndrome met diagnostic criteria defined recently for definite or probable disease. Random hexamers were used to reverse transcribe an amount of about 0.45 to 1 ug RNA. Multiplex immunoSEQ PCR targeted 54 Vbeta and 13 Jbeta TCR beta segments. TCRdb re-called the immunoSEQ multiplex PCR reads with MiXCR, one entry per CDR3 protein. The repertoire holds 140,000 or so distinct CDR3 sequences, with around 95% as singletons.

This receptor was taken from a human donor with Susac syndrome. Sequenced: CD4+ T cells from PBMCs. The rearrangement uses TRBV12-3 or TRBV12-4 and TRBJ1-1; D might be TRBD1 (5 bases). The CDR3 nucleotides read TGTGCCAGCAGTTTTAGGGGCAACACTGAAGCTTTCTTT. As protein: CASSFRGNTEAFF.